These 30 T cell receptor beta chains were all obtained from the same sample, sequenced in a study of regulatory T cells in long-lasting Graves disease (dated by TCRdb to 2020 to 2022). The method behind the library was multiplex PCR. TCRdb lists the instrument as Illumina HiSeq 4000. TCR beta libraries were built with iRepertoire HTBI primers and Arm-PCR amplification of CDR3 regions. TCRdb reprocessed the public reads (quality trimming at Q25 with fastp, clone calling with MiXCR) and kept in-frame beta chains. Each entry is one CDR3 protein sequence, shown with its most common DNA and genes. The sample profile shows under 450,000 distinct CDR3 sequences; around 11% of them were found once. Approximately 20% of the sample comes from the top ten. The sample's time point label is to be understood as: newly diagnosed GD, antithyroid drugs for less than 3 months. For both TCR sequencing and RNA sequencing, RNA was extracted from PBMCs in TRIzol.

The same data also went into a second study, on T cells in Graves' hyperthyroidism and ophthalmopathy.

Material: peripheral blood mononuclear cells (PBMCs), obtained at new diagnosis, from a patient treated with antithyroid drugs. These receptors came from a woman younger than 30 with Graves disease. Donor details come from another sample of the same person, matched by shared clones.

This clonotype has ten or more counts. The CDR3 sequence is CASSKEPGGLAGGGEQFF. The CDR3 region has the DNA TGTGCCAGCAGCAAAGAGCCGGGGGGACTAGCGGGAGGTGGTGAGCAGTTCTTC. The chain uses TRBV9 and TRBJ2-1; 15 positions match TRBD2. Germline assignment: CDR1 SGDLS and CDR2 YYNGEE. The V segment lost 4 bases and the J segment 9 bases; nucleotides outside the gene matches: 14. The length of the CDR3 is 18 residues.

This clonotype was observed at least ten times. The chain carries TRBV7-3 and TRBJ2-2; 9 bases map to TRBD1. Per germline, CDR1 SGHTA and CDR2 FQGTGA. Losses at the gene ends were 4 bases for V and 3 bases for J; bases not matched to a gene: 6. CDR3 length: 16 amino acids. The CDR3 DNA sequence: TGTGCCAGCAGCTCGGGACAGGGTTGGGACACCGGGGAGCTGTTTTTT. Protein sequence: CASSSGQGWDTGELFF.

This clonotype was picked up one time. This likely stems from a read error, as it lies one base from a far larger clone. This chain uses TRBV11-1 with TRBJ1-2, with D perhaps matching TRBD1 (5 bases). The CDR3 is made up of 13 amino acids. Trimming cost V 4 bases and J 7 bases, with 13 bases left between them. CDR1 is SGHAT, CDR2 FQDESV, per germline (reference sequence). The CDR3 sequence: CASSSRLGGGYTF. Written as DNA, the CDR3 is TGTGCCAGCAGCTCTAGGCTGGGGGGTGGCTACACCTTC.

This clonotype was seen many times. This rearrangement joins TRBV19 to TRBJ1-1, with 11 bases lining up with TRBD1. There are 14 residues in the CDR3. Germline assignment: CDR1 LNHDA and CDR2 SQIVND (reference sequence). V lost 8 bases and J lost 1; bases outside the gene matches: 3. CDR3 residues: CASDGTGGNTEAFF. CDR3 DNA: TGTGCCAGTGATGGGACAGGGGGGAACACTGAAGCTTTCTTT.

This chain connects TRBV14 to TRBJ1-3; no clear D gene. V was shortened by 0 bases and J by 0 bases, with 9 bases between the two germline ends. Looked up from germline, CDR1 is SGHDN and CDR2 is FVKESK. This CDR3 comprises 16 residues. This CDR3 reads CASSQDIFLSGNTIYF. CDR3 bases: TGTGCCAGCAGCCAAGATATTTTCCTCTCTGGAAACACCATATATTTT.

This clonotype was detected many times. This chain connects TRBV5-6 to TRBJ2-1; TRBD2 matches at 8 bases. The CDR3 has 16 residues. V trimming: 1 base; J trimming: 2 bases; junction bases outside the gene matches: 5. In germline, CDR1 is SGHDT, CDR2 YYEEEE. The CDR3 DNA follows: TGTGCCAGCAGCTTGCAAGCGGGAGTCCCCTACAATGAGCAGTTCTTC. This sequence encodes CASSLQAGVPYNEQFF.

This chain links TRBV19 with TRBJ2-7; D ambiguous. V was trimmed by 5 bases and J by 2 bases, leaving 19 bases between them. Germline V gene data show CDR1 as LNHDA and CDR2 as SQIVND (reference sequence). There are 16 residues in the CDR3. Here the CDR3 DNA reads TGTGCCAGTAGTTCGCTCAAAGCGTCTGCAACCTACGAGCAGTACTTC. It specifies CASSSLKASATYEQYF.

The table lists this clonotype with many counts. CDR3 protein: CASSFMLVTDTQYF. As DNA, the CDR3 is TGTGCCAGCAGCTTCATGTTAGTCACAGATACGCAGTATTTT. This chain links TRBV11-2 with TRBJ2-3, with D unclear. The CDR3 covers 14 residues. Germline CDR1 reads SGHAT; CDR2 reads FQNNGV. V was trimmed by 3 bases and J by 2 bases, leaving 9 bases between them. Full variable domain (remainder filled in from reference TRBV11-2 and TRBJ2-3): EAGVAQSPRYKIIEKRQSVAFWCNPISGHATLYWYQQILGQGPKLLIQFQNNGVVDDSQLPKDRFSAERLKGVDSTLKIQPAKLEDSAVYLCASSFMLVTDTQYFGPGTRLTVL.

This clonotype was observed many times. V usage is TRBV6-2 or TRBV6-3 and J usage is TRBJ2-7; TRBD2 is a possible D gene (5 bases). Germline V gene data show CDR1 as MNHEY and CDR2 as SVGEGT. The CDR3 contains 14 residues. Deletions cut 5 bases from V and 7 bases from J, with 18 bases between. CDR3 amino acids: CASSPPGLTKEQYF. The DNA of the CDR3 is TGTGCCAGCAGTCCACCCGGACTGACTAAGGAGCAGTACTTC.

This clonotype was seen only a few times. The rearrangement joins TRBV27 to TRBJ2-5, with a possible D match to TRBD1 (6 bases). Germline V gives CDR1 MNHEY, CDR2 SMNVEV (reference sequence). The V end was cut by 0 bases, the J end by 6 bases, with 20 bases between. The CDR3 extends over 17 amino acids. DNA for the CDR3: TGTGCCAGCAGTTTATCGCCCGGGACACCCATCCGGAAGACCCAGTACTTC. Translation: CASSLSPGTPIRKTQYF.

This clonotype was seen at least ten times. V usage is TRBV27 and J usage is TRBJ2-7; 11 bases agree with TRBD2. This CDR3 region has 16 residues. With V trimmed by 6 bases and J by 3 bases, 10 bases remained unmatched. Germline V gene lookup returns CDR1 MNHEY and CDR2 SMNVEV (reference sequence). The DNA of the CDR3 is TGTGCCAGCAGCCCGGCTTTCGGACTAGCGGGCTACGAGCAGTACTTC. This gives the protein CASSPAFGLAGYEQYF.

This clonotype showed up many times. The CDR3 reads CASSLVLSSSPLHF. In nucleotides, the CDR3 is TGTGCCAGCAGCTTAGTACTTTCAAGTTCACCCCTCCACTTT. V is TRBV11-2 and J is TRBJ1-6; D gene uncertain. The CDR3 contains 14 residues. The germline V and J ends were trimmed by 1 base and 9 bases, with 10 bases remaining between them. Germline loops: CDR1 SGHAT, CDR2 FQNNGV.

On this clonotype itself: A read error is possible here, since a much larger clone lies one base away. The chain couples TRBV30 to TRBJ2-2, with D uncertain. In germline, CDR1 is GTSNPN, CDR2 SVGIG (reference sequence). The CDR3 consists of 11 residues. V lost 4 bases and J 3 bases, leaving 3 bases between the germline ends. This CDR3 reads CAWTDTGELFF. The DNA of the CDR3 is TGTGCCTGGACTGACACCGGGGAGCTGTTTTTT. Full variable domain (remainder filled in from reference TRBV30 and TRBJ2-2): SQTIHQWPATLVQPVGSPLSLECTVEGTSNPNLYWYRQAAGRGLQLLFYSVGIGQISSEVPQNLSASRPQDRQFILSSKKLLLSDSGFYLCAWTDTGELFFGEGSRLTVL.

In this sample, this clonotype turned up many times. The V gene is TRBV2, the J gene TRBJ2-7; perhaps TRBD1 as D (5 bases). The CDR3 extends over 14 amino acids. The V end lost 2 bases, the J end lost 4 bases, and 12 bases lay between the germline ends. In germline, CDR1 is SNHLY, CDR2 FYNNEI. The DNA of the CDR3 is TGTGCCAGCAGTGAATCAGGGTCGTTTTACGAGCAGTACTTC. This sequence encodes CASSESGSFYEQYF.

This clonotype was seen more than once but under ten times. This chain uses TRBV25-1 with TRBJ1-1; a weak D match, TRBD1 (6 bases). Germline V CDR1 and CDR2: MGHDK, SYGVNS. The CDR3 sequence is 14 residues long. V dropped 0 bases and J dropped 7 bases, with 12 bases sitting between them. The CDR3 here is CASSEYQGRYEAFF. CDR3 nucleotide sequence: TGTGCCAGCAGTGAATATCAGGGGCGCTATGAAGCTTTCTTT.

This clonotype was seen a handful of times. A much larger clone differs by one base, so this may be a read error. The conserved final phenylalanine or tryptophan is absent from the CDR3, which likely points to a read error. V and J are TRBV10-3 and TRBJ1-1; D gene unclear. V was shortened by 11 bases and J by 3 bases, with 13 bases between the two germline ends. CDR3 length: 12 residues. Germline V CDR1 and CDR2: ENHRY, SYGVKD. CDR3 protein: CASFGGDTEAFS. In DNA form, the CDR3 reads TGTGCCTCGTTCGGCGGTGACACTGAAGCTTTCTCT.

This clonotype was seen many times. The chain carries TRBV28 and TRBJ1-2; no clear D. The CDR3 spans 14 residues. V was cut by 2 bases and J by 3 bases, with 10 bases left in between. Germline assignment: CDR1 MDHEN and CDR2 SYDVKM. The CDR3 bases are TGTGCCAGCAGTTTAGGACGGTCGTACTATGGCTACACCTTC. Amino acid sequence: CASSLGRSYYGYTF.

This clonotype was detected a few times. The chain recombines TRBV6-2 or TRBV6-3 with TRBJ1-5; D is uncertain. The germline gives CDR1 MNHEY, CDR2 SVGEGT. The CDR3 sequence is 12 residues long. The V end lost 2 bases, the J end lost 8 bases, and 7 bases lay between the germline ends. In DNA form, the CDR3 reads TGTGCCAGCAGTTACCCCAGTGAGCCCCAGCATTTT. Encoded protein: CASSYPSEPQHF.

In this sample, this clonotype turned up a few times. The V gene is TRBV6-5, the J gene TRBJ2-3; TRBD2 aligns across 9 bases. The junction had 9 bases not matched to a gene; V was cut back by 0 bases and J by 2 bases. CDR3 length: 18 residues. From germline, CDR1 is MNHEY and CDR2 SVGAGI. CDR3 sequence: CASSYSGRGGVHTDTQYF. The CDR3 coding sequence is TGTGCCAGCAGTTACTCGGGGCGGGGGGGGGTACACACAGATACGCAGTATTTT.

This clonotype was detected ten times or more. The gene calls are TRBV20-1 and TRBJ1-2; the D gene is possibly TRBD1 (5 bases). CDR3 length: 14 residues. The germline V gene encodes CDR1 DFQATT and CDR2 SNEGSKA (reference sequence). The V gene lost 0 bases and the J gene lost 4 bases, with 12 bases spanning the gap. The CDR3 region has the DNA TGCAGTGCTAGAGATCAAGGGACGAGCTATGGCTACACCTTC. Protein product: CSARDQGTSYGYTF.

Many counts were recorded for this clonotype. The V and J genes are TRBV12-3 or TRBV12-4 and TRBJ1-1, with D possibly being TRBD1 (6 bases). Trimming shortened V by 5 bases and J by 0 bases, and 13 bases separated the two germline ends. This CDR3 spans 15 amino acids. CDR3 sequence reads: CASSPAGHLNTEAFF. DNA of the CDR3: TGTGCCAGCAGTCCAGCGGGACATTTGAACACTGAAGCTTTCTTT.

This clonotype was seen repeatedly, ten times or more. The chain uses TRBV20-1 and TRBJ1-2, with 7 bases fitting TRBD1. The V gene's germline CDR1 is DFQATT and CDR2 SNEGSKA (reference sequence). The CDR3 sequence is 15 residues long. The CDR3 nucleotides read TGCAGCGGGCTATCCGGGGCAGGGGGATTTGGGGGCTACACCTTC. It yields the protein CSGLSGAGGFGGYTF.

V is TRBV4-3 and J is TRBJ2-2, with 8 bases aligning to TRBD1. CDR1 and CDR2 from the germline V gene are LGHNA and YSLEER. V shed 4 bases and J 1 base; nucleotides not matched to a gene: 2. This CDR3 contains 15 residues. The CDR3 loop reads CASSPDRGNTGELFF. The CDR3 DNA sequence: TGCGCCAGCAGCCCCGACAGGGGGAACACCGGGGAGCTGTTTTTT.

This clonotype was found many times. V is TRBV6-2 or TRBV6-3 and J is TRBJ2-1; 7 positions match TRBD2. This CDR3 has 13 amino acids. With V trimmed by 4 bases and J by 10 bases, 7 bases remained unmatched. In germline, CDR1 is MNHEY, CDR2 SVGEGT. CDR3 in amino acids: CASSLAGRGEQFF. The CDR3 nucleotides are TGTGCCAGCAGTTTAGCGGGCCGGGGGGAGCAGTTCTTC.

The chain has TRBV7-2 and TRBJ1-3; 8 nucleotides agree with TRBD1. The CDR3 has 16 amino acids. Per the germline V gene, CDR1 is SGHTA and CDR2 is FQGNSA. The trim removed 0 bases at V and 3 bases at J, leaving 4 bases unmatched. The CDR3 loop is CASSLASGGGGNTIYF. The CDR3 DNA follows: TGTGCCAGCAGCTTAGCTTCAGGGGGCGGTGGAAACACCATATATTTT.

This clonotype was recorded at least ten times. The J gene is TRBJ2-1, the V gene TRBV18; the D is unclear. The CDR3 covers 15 residues. V lost 4 bases, J lost 5 bases, and 15 bases lay in between. Germline assignment: CDR1 KGHSH and CDR2 LQKENI. Here the CDR3 DNA reads TGTGCCAGCTCACGGCCGGTAGGCAGTCACAATGAGCAGTTCTTC. Translated, it gives CASSRPVGSHNEQFF.

This clonotype was counted ten times or more. V gene TRBV5-8 combines with J gene TRBJ1-6; 9 bases match TRBD1. This CDR3 is built from 14 residues. From germline, CDR1 is SGHTS and CDR2 YDEGEE. The junction had 3 bases not matched to a gene; V was cut back by 2 bases and J by 9 bases. The CDR3 is CASSLTGGGSPLHF. The CDR3 DNA is TGTGCCAGCAGCTTAACAGGGGGCGGTTCACCCCTCCACTTT.

Points on this clonotype: A read error may produce the germline difference seen at one junction end. The rearrangement joins TRBV7-9 to TRBJ2-5; D gene unclear. Germline loops: CDR1 SEHNR, CDR2 FQNEAQ (reference sequence). The CDR3 covers 13 residues. This CDR3 reads CASSPLGRSDGSF. CDR3 DNA: TGTGCCAGCAGCCCCCTCGGTCGTTCCGATGGTTCTTTC.

This clonotype was counted only a few times. CDR3 sequence (DNA): TGCAGTGCTAGTGGGGCTAGACTCACCGGGGAGCTGTTTTTT. This gives the protein CSASGARLTGELFF. This chain connects TRBV20-1 to TRBJ2-2; maybe TRBD1 (5 bases). Deletions cut 3 bases from V and 4 bases from J, with 12 bases between. CDR1 is DFQATT, CDR2 SNEGSKA, per germline (reference sequence). This CDR3 is 14 amino acids long.

This clonotype came up many times. This chain joins TRBV13 and TRBJ2-7; D unresolved. This CDR3 has 12 amino acids. Germline CDR1 and CDR2: PRHDT and FYEKMQ (reference sequence). V lost 4 bases and J 1 base, leaving 5 bases between the germline ends. Written as DNA, the CDR3 is TGTGCCAGCAGCTGGGGATCCTACGAGCAGTACGTC. This sequence encodes CASSWGSYEQYV.